This TCR beta chain was sequenced during a study of beta chain features in type 1 diabetes. Study at large: Age, gender and cell yields were similar between patients and healthy donors.

The CDR3 loop spans 14 amino acids. From germline, CDR1 is SGHNT and CDR2 YYREEE (reference sequence). Trimming pared 3 bases from V and 1 base from J, leaving 10 bases between. As regards this clone: Its antigen remains unknown.

The authors reverse transcribed all of the isolated RNA, so sequencing captured expressed TCRB transcripts. Method: immunoSEQ multiplex PCR; TCRdb's copy keeps in-frame clones and lacks some. Among some 700,000 clones, 13% were seen once, and the ten largest hold 0.02% to 0.025%. Notes on the study in general: Shorter TCRB CDR3s, moderately but significantly so, marked every one of the four CD4+ subsets in Type 1 diabetes patients. High TCR expression in some cells could lead to their over-representation in cDNA sequencing. It was among patients, rather than healthy donors, that naive, central memory and Treg TCRB repertoires appeared more similar.

CD4+ naive, central memory, regulatory and stem cell-like memory cells were sorted via CD45RO/CCR7/CD25/CD127/CD95/CD27. The sequencing sample was made of naive CD4+ T cells from blood. This chain joins TRBV5-4 and TRBJ1-1, with TRBD1 as a possible D gene (5 bases). This TCR came from a man between 18 and 35 years old with type 1 diabetes. The CDR3 DNA follows: TGTGCCAGCAGCTGGGGGACGGGGAACACTGAAGCTTTCTTT. Translation: CASSWGTGNTEAFF.